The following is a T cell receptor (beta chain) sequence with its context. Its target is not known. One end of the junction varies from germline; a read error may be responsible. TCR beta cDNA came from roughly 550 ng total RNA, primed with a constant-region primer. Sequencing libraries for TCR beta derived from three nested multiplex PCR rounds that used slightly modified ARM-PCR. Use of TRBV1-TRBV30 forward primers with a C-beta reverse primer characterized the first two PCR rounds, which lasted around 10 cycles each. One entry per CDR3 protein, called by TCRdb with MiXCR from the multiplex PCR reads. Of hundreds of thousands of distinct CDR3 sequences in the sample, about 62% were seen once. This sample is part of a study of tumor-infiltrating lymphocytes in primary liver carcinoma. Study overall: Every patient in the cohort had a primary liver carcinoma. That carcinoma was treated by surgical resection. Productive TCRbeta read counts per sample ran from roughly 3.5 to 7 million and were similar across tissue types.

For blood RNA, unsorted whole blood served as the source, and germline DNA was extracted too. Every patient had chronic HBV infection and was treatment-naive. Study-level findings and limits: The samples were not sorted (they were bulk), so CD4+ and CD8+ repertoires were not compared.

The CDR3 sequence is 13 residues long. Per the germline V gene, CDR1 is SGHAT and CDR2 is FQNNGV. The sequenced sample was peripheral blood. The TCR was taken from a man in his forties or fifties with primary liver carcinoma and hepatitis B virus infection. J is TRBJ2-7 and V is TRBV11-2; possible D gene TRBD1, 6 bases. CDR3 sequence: CASSLGQTYERYF. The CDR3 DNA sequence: TGTGCCAGCAGTTTAGGACAGACCTACGAGCGGTACTTC.